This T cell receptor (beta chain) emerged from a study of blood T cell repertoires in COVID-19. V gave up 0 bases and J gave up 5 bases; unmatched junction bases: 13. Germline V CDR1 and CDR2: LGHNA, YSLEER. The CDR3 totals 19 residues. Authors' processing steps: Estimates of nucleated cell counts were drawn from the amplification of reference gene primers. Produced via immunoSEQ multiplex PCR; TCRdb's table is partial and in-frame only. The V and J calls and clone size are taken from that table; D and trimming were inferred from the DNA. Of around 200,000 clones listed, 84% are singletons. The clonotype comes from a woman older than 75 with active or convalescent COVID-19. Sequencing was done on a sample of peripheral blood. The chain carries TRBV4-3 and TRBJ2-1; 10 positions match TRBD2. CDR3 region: CASSQETWEREGRDNEQFF. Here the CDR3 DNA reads TGCGCCAGCAGCCAAGAGACGTGGGAGCGGGAGGGCCGCGACAATGAGCAGTTCTTC.